Each of the 32 T cell receptor beta chains below was sequenced from the same sample in a study of blood T cell repertoires in COVID-19. Some clones are missing from TCRdb's copy, which holds only in-frame ones; the method was immunoSEQ multiplex PCR. The repertoire holds 400,000 to 500,000 clones, with roughly 90% as singletons. Material: PBMCs or T cells enriched from blood (not recorded which). These receptors were collected from a woman aged 18 to 35 who had been exposed to COVID-19.

J is TRBJ1-3 and V is TRBV18, with a possible D match to TRBD1 (5 bases). CDR1 is KGHSH and CDR2 is LQKENI in the germline V gene. The CDR3 length is 14 residues. Trimming stripped 9 bases from V and 1 base from J, with 13 bases between. The CDR3 nucleotides are TGTGCCAGTAGACAGAATCCTTCTGGAAACACCATATATTTT. It codes for CASRQNPSGNTIYF.

This chain connects TRBV28 to TRBJ2-7; the match to TRBD1 covers 9 bases. V lost 4 bases, J lost 3 bases, and 10 bases stayed unmatched. The CDR3 covers 16 residues. Germline lookup yields CDR1 MDHEN and CDR2 SYDVKM. The chain's CDR3 is CASSSHGQGLVYEQYF. CDR3 coding DNA: TGTGCCAGCAGTTCCCATGGACAGGGGCTGGTCTACGAGCAGTACTTC.

The chain is built from TRBV6-5 and TRBJ1-1, with D uncertain. The CDR3 has 15 residues. With 0 bases removed from V and 4 bases from J, the gap between germline ends came to 12 bases. Germline lookup yields CDR1 MNHEY and CDR2 SVGAGI. The CDR3 sequence is CASSYSIGVGTEAFF. CDR3 DNA: TGTGCCAGCAGTTACTCGATCGGGGTGGGCACTGAAGCTTTCTTT.

This sequence joins TRBV5-5 and TRBJ1-1; D uncertain. The germline CDR1 and CDR2 sequences are SGHKS and YYEKEE (reference sequence). The CDR3 loop spans 13 amino acids. The V and J ends lost 2 bases and 1 base respectively, with 6 bases between them. The CDR3 region has the DNA TGTGCCAGCAGCTTTACTCGGAACACTGAAGCTTTCTTT. It codes for CASSFTRNTEAFF.

This chain connects TRBV15 to TRBJ1-4; 7 nucleotides agree with TRBD1. Trimming removed 6 bases from V and 0 bases from J; junction bases left unmatched: 7. The germline V gene has CDR1 LNHNV and CDR2 YYDKDF (reference sequence). The CDR3 consists of 16 residues. This CDR3 reads CATSSRDSTTNEKLFF. As DNA, the CDR3 is TGTGCCACCAGTTCTAGGGACAGTACAACTAATGAAAAACTGTTTTTT.

The chain uses TRBV6-5 and TRBJ2-5, with 8 bases identical to TRBD1. The CDR3 extends over 16 amino acids. The J segment lost 5 bases and the V segment lost 0 bases, leaving 8 bases of the junction unmatched. Germline CDR1 is MNHEY and CDR2 is SVGAGI. CDR3: CASSYSAAGGYETQYF. DNA of the CDR3: TGTGCCAGCAGTTACTCGGCTGCAGGGGGCTATGAGACCCAGTACTTC.

This clone has a single count. The CDR3 DNA sequence: TGTGCCAGCAGCCTCACCCGGGACAGGGGGAATGAAAAACTGTTTTTT. This sequence encodes CASSLTRDRGNEKLFF. This chain uses TRBV2 with TRBJ1-4, with 11 bases lining up with TRBD1. The V and J ends lost 6 bases and 5 bases, in that order; junction bases with no gene match: 8. CDR1 and CDR2 (germline): SNHLY, FYNNEI. The CDR3 extends over 16 amino acids.

The genes are TRBV4-2 and TRBJ2-3; 7 positions agree with TRBD2. Trimming removed 1 base from V and 2 bases from J; junction bases left unmatched: 9. Germline V gene sequence: CDR1 LGHNA, CDR2 YNFKEQ. CDR3 length: 17 amino acids. As DNA, the CDR3 is TGTGCCAGCAGCCAAGTAATCGGTAGCGGGCTCACAGATACGCAGTATTTT. It encodes CASSQVIGSGLTDTQYF.

This CDR3 is CASSSSGRTNEKLFF. The CDR3 DNA reads as TGTGCCAGCAGCTCCAGCGGAAGGACTAATGAAAAACTGTTTTTT. The chain couples TRBV7-9 to TRBJ1-4; D unresolved. The V end was cut by 4 bases, the J end by 2 bases, with 11 bases between. This CDR3 is built from 15 residues. Per the germline V gene, CDR1 is SEHNR and CDR2 is FQNEAQ (reference sequence). The full variable domain, its missing parts supplied by reference TRBV7-9 and TRBJ1-4, is DTGVSQNPRHKITKRGQNVTFRCDPISEHNRLYWYRQTLGQGPEFLTYFQNEAQLEKSRLLSDRFSAERPKGSFSTLEIQRTEQGDSAMYLCASSSSGRTNEKLFFGSGTQLSVL.

V gene TRBV3-1 (or the pseudogene TRBV3-2) combines with J gene TRBJ1-1; D possibly corresponds to TRBD1 (5 bases). From germline, CDR1 is LGHDT and CDR2 YNNKEL (reference sequence). The ends were cut back, 2 bases at V and 6 bases at J, with 13 bases in the middle. This CDR3 comprises 14 residues. This CDR3 is CASSQNQGLSEAFF. The CDR3 DNA is TGTGCCAGCAGCCAAAACCAGGGATTGTCTGAAGCTTTCTTT.

This chain links TRBV5-1 with TRBJ1-1; tentatively, D is TRBD1 (6 bases). Per the germline V gene, CDR1 is SGHRS and CDR2 is YFSETQ. The V end was cut by 0 bases, the J end by 4 bases, with 7 bases between. The CDR3 contains 13 residues. The CDR3 spells CASSLEQGTEAFF. CDR3 nucleotides: TGCGCCAGCAGCTTGGAACAGGGCACTGAAGCTTTCTTT.

The gene calls are TRBV28 and TRBJ2-5; possibly TRBD1 for D (6 bases). The CDR3 extends over 16 amino acids. Germline values: CDR1 MDHEN, CDR2 SYDVKM. V lost 5 bases and J lost 3, with 19 bases in between. CDR3 residues: CASSQKLQGPKETQYF. The CDR3 nucleotides read TGTGCCAGCAGTCAGAAATTACAGGGTCCCAAAGAGACCCAGTACTTC.

V usage is TRBV28 and J usage is TRBJ1-6, with 9 bases lining up with TRBD1. The CDR3 sequence is 15 residues long. V was clipped by 5 bases and J by 6 bases; unmatched bases: 5. CDR1 and CDR2 from the germline V gene are MDHEN and SYDVKM. CDR3 region: CASSPSDRGNSPLHF. The DNA for the CDR3 is TGTGCCAGCAGTCCATCGGACAGGGGTAATTCACCCCTCCACTTT. Complete variable domain (other parts from reference TRBV28 and TRBJ1-6): DVKVTQSSRYLVKRTGEKVFLECVQDMDHENMFWYRQDPGLGLRLIYFSYDVKMKEKGDIPEGYSVSREKKERFSLILESASTNQTSMYLCASSPSDRGNSPLHFGNGTRLTVT.

The chain employs TRBV12-3 or TRBV12-4 and TRBJ1-2, with D unresolved. The germline V and J ends were trimmed by 4 bases and 8 bases, with 14 bases remaining between them. CDR3 length: 13 residues. CDR3 loop: CASSWEVRQGYTF. CDR3 DNA: TGTGCCAGCAGTTGGGAGGTACGGCAGGGCTACACCTTC.

The gene calls are TRBV5-6 and TRBJ1-2; 10 bases are shared with TRBD1. J lost 5 bases, V lost 4 bases, and 5 bases had no gene match. Germline CDR1 is SGHDT and CDR2 is YYEEEE. CDR3 length: 14 amino acids. The CDR3: CASSRGGQGYGYTF. CDR3 nucleotides: TGTGCCAGCAGCCGAGGGGGACAGGGGTATGGCTACACCTTC.

The chain joins TRBV5-6 to TRBJ2-7; TRBD2 is a possible D gene (7 bases). Trimming removed 4 bases at V and 5 bases at J, with 16 bases between. Germline V gives CDR1 SGHDT, CDR2 YYEEEE. This CDR3 region has 14 residues. CDR3 in amino acids: CASSPGGGVHEQYF. DNA of the CDR3: TGTGCCAGCAGCCCGGGCGGGGGCGTACACGAGCAGTACTTC.

The J gene is TRBJ1-4, the V gene TRBV11-2; 7 bases fit TRBD1. V gave up 4 bases and J gave up 2 bases; unmatched junction bases: 4. The V gene's germline CDR1 is SGHAT and CDR2 FQNNGV. The CDR3 covers 15 residues. The CDR3 DNA reads TGTGCCAGCAGCTCGAACAGGGGTACTAATGAAAAACTGTTTTTT. Translating it yields CASSSNRGTNEKLFF.

The DNA for the CDR3 is TGCGCCAGCAGAAGGCAGGGATTGATGAACACTGAAGCTTTCTTT. Its translation: CASRRQGLMNTEAFF. This chain connects TRBV5-1 to TRBJ1-1; weak D call: TRBD1 (5 bases). The V end lost 5 bases, the J end lost 0 bases, and 14 bases lay between the germline ends. CDR3 size: 15 residues. In germline, CDR1 is SGHRS, CDR2 YFSETQ.

J is TRBJ2-3 and V is TRBV4-3, with 9 bases matching TRBD1. Germline V gives CDR1 LGHNA, CDR2 YSLEER. This CDR3 comprises 18 residues. The J segment lost 2 bases and the V segment lost 1 base, leaving 10 bases of the junction unmatched. Written as DNA, the CDR3 is TGCGCCAGCAGCCAAGTCGCATCCGGGACAGGGTTCACAGATACGCAGTATTTT. This translates into CASSQVASGTGFTDTQYF.

The chain joins TRBV10-2 to TRBJ1-1, with D tentatively TRBD1 (5 bases). With 5 bases removed from V and 1 base from J, the gap between germline ends came to 8 bases. The CDR3 is 13 residues long. Germline V gene lookup returns CDR1 WSHSY and CDR2 SAAADI. This CDR3 reads CASSQGTNTEAFF. The DNA for the CDR3 is TGCGCCAGCAGTCAGGGTACGAACACTGAAGCTTTCTTT.

The chain links TRBV6-5 to TRBJ1-4; 7 nucleotides align to TRBD1. The germline gives CDR1 MNHEY, CDR2 SVGAGI. The CDR3 has 15 residues. The ends lost 2 bases at V and 4 bases at J; junction bases unmatched: 4. The CDR3 bases are TGTGCCAGCAGTTACCTAGCAGGGGGTAATGAAAAACTGTTTTTT. Its translation is CASSYLAGGNEKLFF.

This rearrangement joins TRBV6-5 to TRBJ1-2; D might be TRBD1 (6 bases). This CDR3 comprises 14 residues. Germline CDR1 is MNHEY and CDR2 is SVGAGI. The germline V and J ends were trimmed by 0 bases and 9 bases, with 14 bases remaining between them. The DNA for the CDR3 is TGTGCCAGCAGTTACTCAGAGGGGGGGTCGAGCTACACCTTC. It is translated as CASSYSEGGSSYTF.

This clone appeared a few times. This chain uses TRBV5-1 with TRBJ1-6; D remains unclear. The ends were cut back, 0 bases at V and 5 bases at J, with 15 bases in the middle. The V gene's germline CDR1 is SGHRS and CDR2 YFSETQ. This CDR3 contains 17 residues. CDR3 nucleotide sequence: TGCGCCAGCAGCTTGGATGTCAGCCACAGAGATAATTCACCCCTCCACTTT. It encodes CASSLDVSHRDNSPLHF.

The chain recombines TRBV7-2 with TRBJ2-1; tentatively, D is TRBD2 (5 bases). The ends were cut back, 6 bases at V and 9 bases at J, with 18 bases in the middle. CDR1 and CDR2 (germline): SGHTA, FQGNSA. The CDR3 has 14 residues. CDR3 sequence: CASRSRLYEGEQFF. The CDR3 coding sequence is TGTGCCAGCAGGTCTAGACTATACGAGGGTGAGCAGTTCTTC.

The chain recombines TRBV15 with TRBJ1-5; tentative D call: TRBD1 (5 bases). The CDR3 sequence is 16 residues long. Trimming cost V 0 bases and J 1 base, with 10 bases left between them. The germline V gene encodes CDR1 LNHNV and CDR2 YYDKDF (reference sequence). The CDR3 bases are TGTGCCACCAGCAGAGATCCTCGACAGAGCAATCAGCCCCAGCATTTT. It is translated as CATSRDPRQSNQPQHF.

Only one count was recorded for this clone. V and J are TRBV5-6 and TRBJ2-2, with D possibly matching TRBD2 (5 bases). V was clipped by 2 bases and J by 3 bases, with 8 bases between them. CDR3 length equals 14 residues. The germline gives CDR1 SGHDT, CDR2 YYEEEE. The CDR3: CASSFEGYTGELFF. In DNA, the CDR3 is TGTGCCAGCAGCTTTGAGGGTTACACCGGGGAGCTGTTTTTT.

The J gene is TRBJ1-1, the V gene TRBV29-1, with 7 positions matching TRBD1. The CDR3 length is 15 residues. The V segment lost 5 bases and the J segment 4 bases; nucleotides outside the gene matches: 13. In germline, CDR1 is SQVTM, CDR2 ANQGSEA. CDR3 bases: TGCAGCGTTATAGGCCCCGGACAGGTTGGCACTGAAGCTTTCTTT. Residues: CSVIGPGQVGTEAFF.

The chain couples TRBV27 to TRBJ2-7, with a possible D match to TRBD1 (6 bases). The CDR3 loop spans 11 amino acids. Germline V CDR1 and CDR2: MNHEY, SMNVEV (reference sequence). Trimming cost V 10 bases and J 2 bases, with 9 bases left between them. The DNA of the CDR3 is TGTGCCACAGGGGACCCCTACGAGCAGTACTTC. Translating gives CATGDPYEQYF.

The gene calls are TRBV12-5 and TRBJ2-1; the D gene is possibly TRBD1 (6 bases). This CDR3 spans 17 amino acids. The V end was cut by 6 bases, the J end by 0 bases, with 18 bases between. Germline CDR1 is LGHNT and CDR2 is FRNRAP. CDR3 sequence (DNA): TGTGCTAGTGGCTCGGGGTCCACAGGGCTCTCCTACAATGAGCAGTTCTTC. Translation gives CASGSGSTGLSYNEQFF. The full variable domain, with the rest looked up from reference TRBV12-5 and TRBJ2-1, is DARVTQTPRHKVTEMGQEVTMRCQPILGHNTVFWYRQTMMQGLELLAYFRNRAPLDDSGMPKDRFSAEMPDATLATLKIQPSEPRDSAVYFCASGSGSTGLSYNEQFFGPGTRLTVL.

This clone turned up a few times. This chain links TRBV21-1 with TRBJ1-1; the table gives TRBD1 as D, unverified against the DNA. TRBV21-1 is annotated as a pseudogene. This CDR3 comprises 17 residues. The CDR3 coding sequence is TGTGCCAGCAGCAAAGCGCTCACCGAGACAGGGGTCACTGAAGCTTTCTTT. It yields the protein CASSKALTETGVTEAFF.

This chain connects TRBV2 to TRBJ1-1; TRBD1 is a possible D gene (6 bases). Trimming pared 9 bases from V and 6 bases from J, leaving 23 bases between. The CDR3 sequence is 15 residues long. Germline lookup yields CDR1 SNHLY and CDR2 FYNNEI. The CDR3 coding sequence is TGTGCCAGTCGATCGGAGGGAGGGGGATGGCCTGAAGCTTTCTTT. Amino acid sequence: CASRSEGGGWPEAFF.

The chain employs TRBV5-1 and TRBJ2-1; 10 bases match TRBD2. The length of the CDR3 is 14 residues. Germline V gene sequence: CDR1 SGHRS, CDR2 YFSETQ. Trimming at V came to 3 bases and at J to 5 bases, leaving 2 bases not matched to a gene. The CDR3: CASSSLAGHNEQFF. CDR3 sequence (DNA): TGCGCCAGCAGCTCACTAGCGGGGCACAATGAGCAGTTCTTC.